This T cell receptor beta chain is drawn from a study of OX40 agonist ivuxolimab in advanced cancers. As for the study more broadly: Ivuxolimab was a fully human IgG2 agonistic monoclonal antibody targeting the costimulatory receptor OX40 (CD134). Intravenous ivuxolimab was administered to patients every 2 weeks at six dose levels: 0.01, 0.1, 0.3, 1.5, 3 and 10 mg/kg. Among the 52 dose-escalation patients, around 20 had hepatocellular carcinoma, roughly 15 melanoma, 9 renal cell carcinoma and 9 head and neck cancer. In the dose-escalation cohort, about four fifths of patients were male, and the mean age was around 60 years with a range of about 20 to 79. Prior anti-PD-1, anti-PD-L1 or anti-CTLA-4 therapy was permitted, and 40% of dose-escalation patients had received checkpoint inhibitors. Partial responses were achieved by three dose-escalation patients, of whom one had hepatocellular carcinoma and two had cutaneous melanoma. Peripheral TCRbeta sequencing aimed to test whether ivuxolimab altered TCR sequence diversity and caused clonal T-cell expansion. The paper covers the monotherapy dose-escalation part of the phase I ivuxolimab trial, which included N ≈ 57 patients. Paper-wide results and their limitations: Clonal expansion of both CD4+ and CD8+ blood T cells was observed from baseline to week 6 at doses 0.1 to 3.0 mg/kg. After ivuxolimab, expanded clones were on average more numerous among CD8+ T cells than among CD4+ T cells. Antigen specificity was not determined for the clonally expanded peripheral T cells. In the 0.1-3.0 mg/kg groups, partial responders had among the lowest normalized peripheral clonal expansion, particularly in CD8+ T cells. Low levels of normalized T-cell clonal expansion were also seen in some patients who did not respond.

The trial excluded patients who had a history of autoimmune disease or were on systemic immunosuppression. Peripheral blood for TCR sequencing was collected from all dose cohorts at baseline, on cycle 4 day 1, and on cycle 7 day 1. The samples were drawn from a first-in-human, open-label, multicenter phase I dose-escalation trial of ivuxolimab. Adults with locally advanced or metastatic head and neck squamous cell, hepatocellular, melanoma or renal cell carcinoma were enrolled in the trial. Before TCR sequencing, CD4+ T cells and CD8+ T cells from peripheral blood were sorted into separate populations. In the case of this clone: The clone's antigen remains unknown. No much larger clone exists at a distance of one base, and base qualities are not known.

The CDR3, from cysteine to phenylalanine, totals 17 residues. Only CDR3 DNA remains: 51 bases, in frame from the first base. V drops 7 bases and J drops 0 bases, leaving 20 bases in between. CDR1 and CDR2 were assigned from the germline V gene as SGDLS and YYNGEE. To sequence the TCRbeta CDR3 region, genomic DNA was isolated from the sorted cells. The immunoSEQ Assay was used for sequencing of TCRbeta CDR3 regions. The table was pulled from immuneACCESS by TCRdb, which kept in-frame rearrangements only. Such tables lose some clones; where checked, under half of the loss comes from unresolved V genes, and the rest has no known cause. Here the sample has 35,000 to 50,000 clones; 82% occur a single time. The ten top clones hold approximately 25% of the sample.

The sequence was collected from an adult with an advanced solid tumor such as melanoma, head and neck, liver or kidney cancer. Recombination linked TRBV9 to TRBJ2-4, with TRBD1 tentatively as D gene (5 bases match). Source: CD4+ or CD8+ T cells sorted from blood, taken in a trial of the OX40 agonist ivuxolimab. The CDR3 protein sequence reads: CASLLTKGQLAKNIQYF. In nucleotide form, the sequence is TGTGCCAGCCTACTAACTAAGGGGCAGCTAGCCAAAAACATTCAGTACTTC.